Only a few counts were recorded for the clone carrying this T cell receptor (beta chain). Germline lookup yields CDR1 SGHTA and CDR2 FQGNSA. Trimming removed 5 bases from V and 5 bases from J; junction bases left unmatched: 8. The CDR3 extends over 14 amino acids. The entry originates in a study of beta chain features in type 1 diabetes. TCRB transcripts that were expressed got sequenced, as all of the isolated RNA had been reverse transcribed. Method: immunoSEQ multiplex PCR; TCRdb's copy keeps in-frame clones and lacks some. The sample carries around 310,000 clones, about 11% recorded once. Sort purity for all populations was recorded as exceeding 98%.

V gene TRBV7-2 combines with J gene TRBJ2-5, with 7 bases fitting TRBD1. The TCR originated in a woman younger than 45 in good health. Material for sequencing was naive CD4+ T cells from blood. DNA of the CDR3: TGTGCCAGCAGCGGGGCAGGGGGAAGGGAGACCCAGTACTTC. Protein sequence: CASSGAGGRETQYF.